These 3 T cell receptor beta chains were all obtained from the same sample, sequenced in a study of T cells in localized non-small cell lung cancer. Measured with immunoSEQ multiplex PCR; TCRdb has only the in-frame clones, and not every one. The sample yields some 78,000 clones, roughly 86% seen once. The sample was peripheral blood, taken before any cancer treatment. Receptors originate from a man aged 40-75 years with stage I lung adenocarcinoma.

The V call is TRBV28, the J call TRBJ2-7, with D possibly called TRBD1 or TRBD2 (5 bases each). The CDR3 is 15 residues long. Trimming removed 2 bases from V and 2 bases from J, with 13 bases in between. Germline loops: CDR1 MDHEN, CDR2 SYDVKM. In DNA, the CDR3 is TGTGCCAGCAGTTTACCCCCGGGACCCCCCTACGAGCAGTACTTC. This sequence encodes CASSLPPGPPYEQYF. The variable domain in full, with the rest retrieved from reference TRBV28 and TRBJ2-7, is DVKVTQSSRYLVKRTGEKVFLECVQDMDHENMFWYRQDPGLGLRLIYFSYDVKMKEKGDIPEGYSVSREKKERFSLILESASTNQTSMYLCASSLPPGPPYEQYFGPGTRLTVT.

V is TRBV19 and J is TRBJ2-5; D is uncertain. The CDR3 consists of 16 residues. Germline loops: CDR1 LNHDA, CDR2 SQIVND (reference sequence). Trimming took 5 bases from V and 7 from J, leaving 23 bases between them. The CDR3 DNA reads TGTGCCAGTAGTCCCCCTCGAAGAGCTGGGCCCCCGACCCAGTACTTC. This sequence encodes CASSPPRRAGPPTQYF.

The chain links TRBV7-8 to TRBJ2-1; the D is unclear. Trimming removed 5 bases from V and 4 bases from J, with 15 bases in between. CDR1 is SGHVS and CDR2 is FQNEAQ in the germline V gene. This CDR3 has 15 amino acids. The CDR3 sequence: CASSRLDVPYNEQFF. The CDR3, as DNA: TGTGCCAGCAGCCGCCTGGACGTCCCGTACAATGAGCAGTTCTTC. Drawing the rest from reference TRBV7-8 and TRBJ2-1, the complete variable domain is GAGVSQSPRYKVAKRGQDVALRCDPISGHVSLFWYQQALGQGPEFLTYFQNEAQLDKSGLPSDRFFAERPEGSVSTLKIQRTQQEDSAVYLCASSRLDVPYNEQFFGPGTRLTVL.